Here is one T cell receptor beta chain with its context. These data belong to a study of blood T cell repertoires in COVID-19. The CDR3 length is 13 residues. In germline, CDR1 is SGHRS, CDR2 YFSETQ. The V and J ends lost 3 bases and 5 bases respectively, with 11 bases between them. Clones were sequenced by immunoSEQ multiplex PCR, and TCRdb holds only the in-frame ones, with some missing. The sample lists 100,000 to 140,000 clones; under 95% were seen once. The J gene is TRBJ2-5, the V gene TRBV5-1; weak D call: TRBD1 (6 bases). Sequencing input: peripheral blood. The origin of this receptor is a woman in her 30s with acute or convalescent COVID-19. The CDR3 protein is CASSSPRGETQYF. The CDR3 DNA reads as TGCGCCAGCAGCTCCCCTAGGGGGGAGACCCAGTACTTC.